A single sample gave rise to the 6 T cell receptor beta chains below, sequenced in a study of blood T cell repertoires in COVID-19. Data came from immunoSEQ multiplex PCR; TCRdb stores just in-frame clones and leaves some out. The table shows approximately 150,000 clones, with about 82% occurring only once. Sequenced input: peripheral blood. Every receptor here comes from an elderly woman with COVID-19, enrolled during active disease.

The chain employs TRBV28 and TRBJ1-4; TRBD1 agrees at 8 bases. The trim removed 3 bases at V and 8 bases at J, leaving 5 bases unmatched. The CDR3 sequence is 14 residues long. CDR1 is MDHEN, CDR2 SYDVKM, per germline. Here the CDR3 reads CASSLTGVREKLFF. CDR3 sequence (DNA): TGTGCCAGCAGTTTGACAGGGGTACGGGAAAAACTGTTTTTT.

The rearrangement links TRBV11-2 to TRBJ2-7; D possibly corresponds to TRBD2 (7 bases). Looked up from germline, CDR1 is SGHAT and CDR2 is FQNNGV. Trimming pared 7 bases from V and 7 bases from J, leaving 26 bases between. The CDR3 length is 16 residues. The CDR3 DNA reads TGTGCCAGCACCTATCTCCGGGGGGCCGTGGGAGAGGAGCAGTACTTC. Amino acids: CASTYLRGAVGEEQYF.

This clone has a handful of counts. The rearrangement joins TRBV12-3 or TRBV12-4 to TRBJ1-4, with a weak D call TRBD1 (5 bases). Trimming stripped 8 bases from V and 8 bases from J, with 12 bases between. This CDR3 region has 12 residues. CDR3 residues: CASQGLSEKLFF. The CDR3 DNA follows: TGTGCCAGCCAGGGCCTCTCGGAAAAACTGTTTTTT.

The rearrangement joins TRBV27 to TRBJ1-4; D gene unclear. Per germline, CDR1 MNHEY and CDR2 SMNVEV (reference sequence). CDR3 length: 14 residues. V dropped 8 bases and J dropped 2 bases, with 12 bases sitting between them. CDR3 in amino acids: CASGEVATNEKLFF. CDR3 nucleotide sequence: TGTGCCAGCGGAGAGGTTGCGACTAATGAAAAACTGTTTTTT.

The chain combines TRBV2 with TRBJ2-2; 12 nucleotides align to TRBD2. The V segment lost 4 bases and the J segment 7 bases; nucleotides outside the gene matches: 7. This CDR3 has 16 amino acids. CDR1 is SNHLY, CDR2 FYNNEI, per germline. The CDR3 region has the DNA TGTGCCAGCAGTGCTTCTAGCGGGGGGGCAATCGGGGAGCTGTTTTTT. This gives the protein CASSASSGGAIGELFF. The whole variable domain, filled in from reference TRBV2 and TRBJ2-2, reads EPEVTQTPSHQVTQMGQEVILRCVPISNHLYFYWYRQILGQKVEFLVSFYNNEISEKSEIFDDQFSVERPDGSNFTLKIRSTKLEDSAMYFCASSASSGGAIGELFFGEGSRLTVL.

CDR3 amino acids: CASSLVGGTSGSNTGELFF. CDR3 in DNA: TGTGCCAGCAGCTTAGTGGGGGGGACTAGCGGGTCGAACACCGGGGAGCTGTTTTTT. The chain has TRBV7-8 and TRBJ2-2; TRBD2 matches 12 bases. Germline V gene lookup returns CDR1 SGHVS and CDR2 FQNEAQ. The CDR3 runs 19 residues. The ends lost 1 base at V and 0 bases at J; junction bases unmatched: 6.